These 12 T cell receptor beta chains originate from one sample sequenced in a study of cytomegalovirus exposure and HLA in healthy donors. PCR involved 60 Vbeta and 13 Jbeta primers. Using immunoSEQ multiplex PCR, the repertoire was profiled, and TCRdb retains in-frame clones only, with some absent. This table has some 170,000 clones, 75% to 80% appearing once. The sample consisted of PBMCs. These receptors originate from a man between 35 and 55 years old in good health and CMV-seropositive.

This sequence joins TRBV5-4 and TRBJ2-1; TRBD2 aligns across 11 bases. The germline V gene has CDR1 SGHNT and CDR2 YYREEE (reference sequence). V was clipped by 4 bases and J by 6 bases; unmatched bases: 0. CDR3 size: 13 residues. The CDR3 loop reads CASSGTSGNEQFF. The CDR3 nucleotides read TGTGCCAGCAGCGGGACTAGCGGCAATGAGCAGTTCTTC. The entire variable domain, with the rest obtained from reference TRBV5-4 and TRBJ2-1, is as follows: ETGVTQSPTHLIKTRGQQVTLRCSSQSGHNTVSWYQQALGQGPQFIFQYYREEENGRGNFPPRFSGLQFPNYSSELNVNALELDDSALYLCASSGTSGNEQFFGPGTRLTVL.

This chain uses TRBV5-8 with TRBJ2-1, with 11 nucleotides matching TRBD2. This CDR3 is 15 amino acids long. Looked up from germline, CDR1 is SGHTS and CDR2 is YDEGEE. V gave up 4 bases and J gave up 9 bases; unmatched junction bases: 9. CDR3 coding DNA: TGTGCCAGCAGCCAGGGACTAGCGGTGGGGGGTGAGCAGTTCTTC. It translates to CASSQGLAVGGEQFF.

The V and J genes are TRBV29-1 and TRBJ2-3; 8 nucleotides line up with TRBD2. Per germline, CDR1 SQVTM and CDR2 ANQGSEA. V gave up 5 bases and J gave up 0 bases; unmatched junction bases: 4. CDR3 length: 14 residues. The CDR3 nucleotides read TGCAGCGTTTCTGGACTAGCTAGCACAGATACGCAGTATTTT. Translated, it gives CSVSGLASTDTQYF.

V and J are TRBV28 and TRBJ2-2; maybe TRBD1 (6 bases). This CDR3 comprises 14 residues. Germline V CDR1 and CDR2: MDHEN, SYDVKM. V was cut by 8 bases and J by 5 bases, with 15 bases left in between. The CDR3 DNA reads TGTGCCAGCGGCTCGCCAGGGGAAACCGGGGAGCTGTTTTTT. As protein: CASGSPGETGELFF.

On this clone itself: Other DNA variants within this sample encode the same CDR3. The chain couples TRBV5-1 to TRBJ1-4, with 9 bases that match TRBD1. The CDR3 has 15 amino acids. The J segment lost 5 bases and the V segment lost 4 bases, leaving 6 bases of the junction unmatched. The germline gives CDR1 SGHRS, CDR2 YFSETQ. The CDR3 DNA reads TGCGCCAGCAGCCTGGGACAGGGAGGAAATGAAAAACTGTTTTTT. Translated: CASSLGQGGNEKLFF.

In this sample, this clone turned up once. The chain joins TRBV5-1 to TRBJ2-1; D might be TRBD1 (7 bases). CDR1 SGHRS and CDR2 YFSETQ come from the germline V gene. The CDR3 length is 18 residues. Trimming stripped 1 base from V and 6 bases from J, with 23 bases between. In nucleotides, the CDR3 is TGCGCCAGCAGCTTGTACGGCAGGGGGGTTCCGCAACTCAATGAGCAGTTCTTC. Translation gives CASSLYGRGVPQLNEQFF.

This rearrangement joins TRBV25-1 to TRBJ2-7, with TRBD1 as a possible D gene (5 bases). This CDR3 region has 14 residues. Germline CDR1 is MGHDK and CDR2 is SYGVNS. Trimming pared 3 bases from V and 3 bases from J, leaving 12 bases between. The CDR3 spells CASSDSPRDYEQYF. The CDR3 nucleotides read TGTGCCAGCAGTGACTCCCCCAGGGACTACGAGCAGTACTTC.

The V and J genes are TRBV5-5 and TRBJ2-5; TRBD2 aligns across 7 bases. CDR1 and CDR2 from the germline V gene are SGHKS and YYEKEE (reference sequence). V shed 3 bases, J shed 4 bases, and the junction held 9 bases outside the gene matches. This CDR3 comprises 15 residues. As DNA, the CDR3 is TGTGCCAGCAGCTCTGCGGTGGGAGGGATAGAGACCCAGTACTTC. This translates into CASSSAVGGIETQYF.

The genes are TRBV5-1 and TRBJ2-7, with D possibly matching TRBD1 (6 bases). The germline V gene has CDR1 SGHRS and CDR2 YFSETQ. The length of the CDR3 is 13 residues. The germline V and J ends were trimmed by 4 bases and 4 bases, with 12 bases remaining between them. CDR3 coding DNA: TGCGCCAGCAGCCAACAGGGAATTTACGAGCAGTACTTC. Protein product: CASSQQGIYEQYF.

V is TRBV27 and J is TRBJ2-7, with D maybe TRBD2 (6 bases). The CDR3 totals 14 residues. V lost 5 bases and J lost 1, with 12 bases in between. In germline, CDR1 is MNHEY, CDR2 SMNVEV (reference sequence). CDR3 sequence reads: CASSTPGTSYEQYF. The CDR3 nucleotides are TGTGCCAGCAGTACCCCCGGGACTTCCTACGAGCAGTACTTC.

The chain recombines TRBV29-1 with TRBJ2-5; D remains ambiguous. The ends were cut back, 5 bases at V and 0 bases at J, with 7 bases in the middle. The CDR3 covers 12 residues. CDR1 and CDR2 (germline): SQVTM, ANQGSEA. DNA of the CDR3: TGCAGCGTTTCCCCCAACCAAGAGACCCAGTACTTC. Translated, it gives CSVSPNQETQYF.

V gene TRBV7-7 combines with J gene TRBJ2-7, with D possibly being TRBD2 (6 bases). Germline CDR1 is SSHAT and CDR2 is FNYEAQ (reference sequence). The CDR3 is 13 residues long. The V end lost 1 base, the J end lost 3 bases, and 7 bases lay between the germline ends. In DNA form, the CDR3 reads TGTGCCAGCAGCTTAGAAGCGGGCTACGAGCAGTACTTC. It codes for CASSLEAGYEQYF.